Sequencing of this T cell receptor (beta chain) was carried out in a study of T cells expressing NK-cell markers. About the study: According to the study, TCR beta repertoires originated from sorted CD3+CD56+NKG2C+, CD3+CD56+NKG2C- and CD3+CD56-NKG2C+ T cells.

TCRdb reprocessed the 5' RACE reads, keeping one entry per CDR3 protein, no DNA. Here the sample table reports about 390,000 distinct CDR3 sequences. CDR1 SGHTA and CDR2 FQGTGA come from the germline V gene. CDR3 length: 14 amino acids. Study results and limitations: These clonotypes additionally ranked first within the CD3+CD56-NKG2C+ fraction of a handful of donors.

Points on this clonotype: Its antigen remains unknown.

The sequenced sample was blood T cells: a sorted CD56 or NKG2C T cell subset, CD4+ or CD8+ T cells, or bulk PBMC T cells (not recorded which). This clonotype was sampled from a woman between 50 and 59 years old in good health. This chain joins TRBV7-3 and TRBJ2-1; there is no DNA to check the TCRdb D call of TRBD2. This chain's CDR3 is CASSFAGTYNEQFF.